This TCR beta chain was identified in a study of cytomegalovirus exposure and HLA in healthy donors. Whole-study context: Around 180 million T cells yielded roughly 120 million unique TCR beta sequences, as an earlier analysis found.

The CDR3 consists of 12 residues. CDR1 is MNHEY and CDR2 is SVGAGI in the germline V gene. V dropped 8 bases and J dropped 0 bases, with 7 bases sitting between them. Concerning this clone: The antigen remains undetermined.

Findings and limits, study-wide: It has been reported that TCR beta sequences accurately predicted the HLA-A and HLA-B alleles of most subjects. Several V segments, TRBV6-2 and TRBV6-3 among them, could not be told apart and were dropped. A later analysis linked a missense DCLRE1C variant to TCR beta V- and J-gene trimming.

Primers for the PCR totalled 60 Vbeta and 13 Jbeta. Clones were read by immunoSEQ multiplex PCR, and TCRdb kept only the in-frame ones, dropping some. The data contain fewer than 70,000 clones, around 73% of them singletons. The sequencing sample was made of PBMCs. This TCR came from a man aged 45-65 years in good health and CMV-seronegative. The chain uses TRBV6-5 and TRBJ1-1; D ambiguous. The CDR3 nucleotides are TGTGCCAGCGGCAGGCTGAACACTGAAGCTTTCTTT. This gives the protein CASGRLNTEAFF.